The subject of this entry is one TCR beta chain. Seattle's enrolled individuals joined amid active infection and were then monitored longitudinally. The data derive from a study of blood T cell repertoires in COVID-19. Study at large: The United States, Italy and Spain supplied acute and convalescent COVID-19 samples. Nucleic acid was either cDNA or gDNA, and it came from T cells, B-cell-depleted T cells, or PBMCs.

Per the original data handling: Using reference gene primer amplification, nucleated cell counts were estimated. Measured with immunoSEQ multiplex PCR; TCRdb has only the in-frame clones, and not every one. V, J and clone size were drawn from that table, and D and trimming were deduced from the DNA. The sample carries approximately 70,000 clones, roughly nine tenths recorded once. V lost 2 bases to trimming and J lost 6 bases, with 8 bases between them. The CDR3 totals 13 residues. Germline-derived CDR1 and CDR2 are LGHDT and YNNKEL (reference sequence). This clonotype was sampled from a man aged 40-50 years with COVID-19, enrolled during active disease. Sequencing used peripheral blood. V is TRBV3-1 (or the pseudogene TRBV3-2) and J is TRBJ1-5; D unclear. CDR3 nucleotides: TGTGCCAGCAGCCAAAGCGGTGGTCAGCCCCAGCATTTT. This sequence encodes CASSQSGGQPQHF.